One sample yielded the 18 T cell receptor beta chains listed below, sequenced in a study of cytomegalovirus exposure and HLA in healthy donors. Vbeta (60) and Jbeta (13) primers were used in the PCR. Sequencing was performed with immunoSEQ multiplex PCR; in TCRdb, only in-frame clones are kept and a portion is missing. This table holds over 100,000 clones, 70% to 75% found once. The specimen sequenced was PBMCs. These TCRs come from a male donor in good health and CMV-seronegative.

In nucleotides, the CDR3 is TGTGCCAGCAGTTACTCGGGTGGGCGCGGCTACACCTTC. This sequence encodes CASSYSGGRGYTF. The chain links TRBV6-5 to TRBJ1-2; D unclear. The CDR3 length is 13 residues. Trimming took off 0 bases at V and 8 bases at J, with 10 bases between the two ends. Germline V gene data show CDR1 as MNHEY and CDR2 as SVGAGI.

This chain uses TRBV6-6 with TRBJ2-5; the match to TRBD2 covers 12 bases. This CDR3 is built from 15 residues. Germline CDR1 and CDR2: MNHNY and SVGAGI (reference sequence). V shed 5 bases, J shed 3 bases, and the junction held 4 bases outside the gene matches. CDR3 coding DNA: TGTGCCAGCAGTAATAGACTAGCGGGGGAAGAGACCCAGTACTTC. Encoded protein: CASSNRLAGEETQYF.

The chain links TRBV9 to TRBJ2-7; maybe TRBD1 (5 bases). Trimming left V 0 bases short and J 3 bases short, with 7 bases between. The CDR3 covers 13 residues. From germline, CDR1 is SGDLS and CDR2 YYNGEE. As DNA, the CDR3 is TGTGCCAGCAGCGTAGATCAGGGCTACGAGCAGTACTTC. This sequence encodes CASSVDQGYEQYF.

The chain is built from TRBV5-1 and TRBJ1-2, with TRBD1 as a possible D gene (6 bases). The ends were cut back, 2 bases at V and 2 bases at J, with 16 bases in the middle. The CDR3 runs to 16 residues. Germline loops: CDR1 SGHRS, CDR2 YFSETQ. As DNA, the CDR3 is TGCGCCAGCAGCTTTACTACAGGGAGCCCAAACTATGGCTACACCTTC. Amino acid sequence: CASSFTTGSPNYGYTF.

This chain joins TRBV6-1 and TRBJ2-5, with TRBD2 matching 10 bases. The germline CDR1 and CDR2 sequences are MNHNS and SASEGT. V was clipped by 2 bases and J by 11 bases; unmatched bases: 11. The CDR3 is 15 residues long. CDR3 protein: CASSESTSGSMEQYF. The CDR3 nucleotides are TGTGCCAGCAGTGAATCGACTAGCGGGTCTATGGAGCAGTACTTC.

The chain has TRBV28 and TRBJ2-7; TRBD1 aligns across 10 bases. The trim removed 5 bases at V and 1 base at J, leaving 11 bases unmatched. CDR1 is MDHEN and CDR2 is SYDVKM in the germline V gene. The CDR3 is 17 amino acids. The CDR3 spells CASSTGTGDSRSYEQYF. For the CDR3, the DNA is TGTGCCAGCAGTACCGGGACAGGGGATTCGAGGTCCTACGAGCAGTACTTC.

This rearrangement joins TRBV28 to TRBJ1-4; 9 bases align to TRBD1. From germline, CDR1 is MDHEN and CDR2 SYDVKM. Losses at the gene ends were 6 bases for V and 5 bases for J; bases not matched to a gene: 7. This CDR3 comprises 15 residues. The CDR3 DNA follows: TGTGCCAGCAGCATCGGGGGGACAGGGAATGAAAAACTGTTTTTT. Translation gives CASSIGGTGNEKLFF.

The chain combines TRBV28 with TRBJ2-7, with D perhaps matching TRBD1 (6 bases). There are 13 residues in the CDR3. The ends were cut back, 8 bases at V and 3 bases at J, with 14 bases in the middle. Per the germline V gene, CDR1 is MDHEN and CDR2 is SYDVKM. CDR3: CASGPGDVYEQYF. CDR3 nucleotides: TGTGCCAGCGGGCCAGGGGACGTCTACGAGCAGTACTTC. The full variable domain, completed using reference TRBV28 and TRBJ2-7, is DVKVTQSSRYLVKRTGEKVFLECVQDMDHENMFWYRQDPGLGLRLIYFSYDVKMKEKGDIPEGYSVSREKKERFSLILESASTNQTSMYLCASGPGDVYEQYFGPGTRLTVT.

The chain carries TRBV28 and TRBJ1-1; a possible D gene is TRBD1 (5 bases). The ends were cut back, 5 bases at V and 3 bases at J, with 19 bases in the middle. Germline CDR1 MDHEN, CDR2 SYDVKM. The CDR3 runs to 16 residues. CDR3: CASSLSRWGSYTEAFF. The DNA of the CDR3 is TGTGCCAGCAGTCTATCACGTTGGGGCAGTTACACTGAAGCTTTCTTT.

This chain joins TRBV7-3 and TRBJ2-7; 9 bases fit TRBD1. The ends lost 5 bases at V and 2 bases at J; junction bases unmatched: 10. CDR1 is SGHTA, CDR2 FQGTGA, per germline. The CDR3 spans 16 residues. CDR3 sequence: CASSERGGTGTYEQYF. CDR3 DNA sequence: TGTGCCAGCAGCGAAAGGGGGGGGACAGGGACCTACGAGCAGTACTTC.

The chain couples TRBV7-2 to TRBJ2-7; no definite D call. This CDR3 is built from 13 residues. The germline V gene has CDR1 SGHTA and CDR2 FQGNSA. Trimming left V 2 bases short and J 4 bases short, with 9 bases between. The CDR3 reads CASSLLRAYEQYF. The CDR3 DNA sequence: TGTGCCAGCAGCTTACTTAGAGCATACGAGCAGTACTTC.

The chain combines TRBV6-6 with TRBJ2-7, with 8 nucleotides matching TRBD1. Germline trimming cut 6 bases from V and 2 bases from J; bases unmatched to any gene: 12. The CDR3 consists of 16 residues. Germline V CDR1 and CDR2: MNHNY, SVGAGI (reference sequence). This CDR3 reads CASRFFPGQVTYEQYF. DNA of the CDR3: TGTGCCAGCAGATTTTTCCCGGGACAGGTTACCTACGAGCAGTACTTC.

This clone was detected only a few times. The CDR3 DNA is TGTGCCAGCAGCCCCGAGTCGGGGGTCTCTGGAAACACCATATATTTT. This gives the protein CASSPESGVSGNTIYF. This sequence joins TRBV9 and TRBJ1-3; D is perhaps TRBD1 (5 bases). V lost 4 bases and J lost 0, with 14 bases in between. Germline CDR1 is SGDLS and CDR2 is YYNGEE. The CDR3 is 16 residues long.

This clone is a singleton in its sample. The V and J genes are TRBV2 and TRBJ1-6; 9 bases are a match to TRBD1. V lost 4 bases to trimming and J lost 10 bases; unmatched junction nucleotides: 8. This CDR3 spans 15 amino acids. From germline, CDR1 is SNHLY and CDR2 FYNNEI. The CDR3 spells CASSGTGGGGSPLHF. The DNA of the CDR3 is TGTGCCAGCAGTGGTACAGGGGGCGGGGGATCACCCCTCCACTTT.

The CDR3 sequence: CASSSGTVKNIQYF. Written as DNA, the CDR3 is TGTGCCAGCAGCTCCGGGACAGTGAAAAACATTCAGTACTTC. The chain recombines TRBV7-2 with TRBJ2-4, with 7 bases fitting TRBD1. Trimming took 4 bases from V and 4 from J; bases not matched to a gene: 4. The germline V gene has CDR1 SGHTA and CDR2 FQGNSA. The CDR3 loop spans 14 amino acids. Full variable domain (outside the CDR3, taken from reference TRBV7-2 and TRBJ2-4): GAGVSQSPSNKVTEKGKDVELRCDPISGHTALYWYRQSLGQGLEFLIYFQGNSAPDKSGLPSDRFSAERTGGSVSTLTIQRTQQEDSAVYLCASSSGTVKNIQYFGAGTRLSVL.

This clone came up a few times. The chain recombines TRBV18 with TRBJ1-1; unclear D gene. Deletions cut 3 bases from V and 4 bases from J, with 12 bases between. The CDR3 totals 14 residues. Germline values: CDR1 KGHSH, CDR2 LQKENI. The CDR3 is CASSPMSLSTEAFF. The CDR3 region has the DNA TGTGCCAGCTCACCGATGTCTCTTAGCACTGAAGCTTTCTTT.

V is TRBV18 and J is TRBJ2-7; D ambiguous. This CDR3 spans 13 amino acids. V lost 1 base and J lost 3, with 7 bases in between. CDR1 KGHSH and CDR2 LQKENI come from the germline V gene. CDR3 in amino acids: CASSPQSNYEQYF. CDR3 bases: TGTGCCAGCTCACCACAGTCTAACTACGAGCAGTACTTC.

V is TRBV7-9 and J is TRBJ2-3, with 16 bases that match TRBD2. The germline V gene encodes CDR1 SEHNR and CDR2 FQNEAQ (reference sequence). The V gene end was trimmed by 4 bases and the J gene end by 6 bases; junction bases not matched to a gene: 10. This CDR3 spans 18 amino acids. The CDR3 DNA reads TGTGCCAGCAGCTACTCCGGGACTAGCGGGAGGGCCGGGGATACGCAGTATTTT. Translating it yields CASSYSGTSGRAGDTQYF.